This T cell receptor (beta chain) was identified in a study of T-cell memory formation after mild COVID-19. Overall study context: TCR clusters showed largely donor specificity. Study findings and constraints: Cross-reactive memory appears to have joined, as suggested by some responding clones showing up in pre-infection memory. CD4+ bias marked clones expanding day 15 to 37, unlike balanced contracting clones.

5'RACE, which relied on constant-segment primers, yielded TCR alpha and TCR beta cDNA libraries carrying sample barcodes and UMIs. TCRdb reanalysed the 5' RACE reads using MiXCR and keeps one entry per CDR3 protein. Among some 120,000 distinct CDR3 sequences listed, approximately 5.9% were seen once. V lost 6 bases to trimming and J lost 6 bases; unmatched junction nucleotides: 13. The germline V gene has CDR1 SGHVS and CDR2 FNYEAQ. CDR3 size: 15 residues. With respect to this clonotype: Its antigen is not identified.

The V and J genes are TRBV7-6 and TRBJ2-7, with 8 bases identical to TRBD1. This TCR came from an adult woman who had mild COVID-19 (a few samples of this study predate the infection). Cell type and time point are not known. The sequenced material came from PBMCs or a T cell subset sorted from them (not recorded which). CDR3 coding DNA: TGTGCCAGCAGTCCTCGCACAGGGGGGTTCGCCGAGCAGTACTTC. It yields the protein CASSPRTGGFAEQYF.